These 29 T cell receptor beta chains were all obtained from the same sample, sequenced in a study of T-cell memory formation after mild COVID-19. TCRdb independently ran MiXCR on the 5' RACE reads; one entry per CDR3 protein. The sample contains some 440,000 distinct CDR3 sequences, nearly 25% of which appear only once. The specimen was PBMCs or a T cell subset sorted from them (not recorded which). The receptors originated from an adult woman who had mild COVID-19 (a few samples of this study predate the infection). Cell type and time point are not known.

This clonotype has just a few counts. The rearrangement uses TRBV3-1 and TRBJ2-5, with D maybe TRBD2 (6 bases). Germline V gives CDR1 LGHDT, CDR2 YNNKEL (reference sequence). There are 18 residues in the CDR3. The germline V and J ends were trimmed by 0 bases and 2 bases, with 19 bases remaining between them. The CDR3: CASSQEDEAGRLQETQYF. The CDR3 bases are TGTGCCAGCAGCCAAGAAGACGAGGCAGGGAGGTTACAAGAGACCCAGTACTTC.

The table lists this clonotype with a few counts. This chain connects TRBV11-2 to TRBJ2-5; D may be TRBD1 or TRBD2 (5 bases each). This CDR3 region has 15 residues. Germline CDR1 reads SGHAT; CDR2 reads FQNNGV. V was shortened by 6 bases and J by 2 bases, with 16 bases between the two germline ends. CDR3: CASRPFRGEQETQYF. CDR3 bases: TGTGCCAGCAGACCATTCAGAGGGGAACAAGAGACCCAGTACTTC.

This clonotype has more than one count but fewer than ten. The rearrangement links TRBV20-1 to TRBJ2-7; TRBD2 aligns across 7 bases. With 6 bases clipped from V and 5 bases from J, the junction kept 4 bases outside the gene matches. CDR1 and CDR2 (germline): DFQATT, SNEGSKA (reference sequence). The CDR3 spans 11 residues. In nucleotides, the CDR3 is TGCAGTGCCCGGGAGGAAAACGAGCAGTACTTC. Its protein product is CSAREENEQYF.

This clonotype turned up a few times. CDR3 DNA: TGTGCCTGGACCCCCGGCGGGGGATCCCAGTACTTC. This encodes CAWTPGGGSQYF. The chain combines TRBV30 with TRBJ2-5, with 7 bases that match TRBD2. The CDR3 spans 12 residues. Losses at the gene ends were 4 bases for V and 9 bases for J; bases not matched to a gene: 8. Germline values: CDR1 GTSNPN, CDR2 SVGIG (reference sequence). The variable domain in full, completed from reference TRBV30 and TRBJ2-5, reads SQTIHQWPATLVQPVGSPLSLECTVEGTSNPNLYWYRQAAGRGLQLLFYSVGIGQISSEVPQNLSASRPQDRQFILSSKKLLLSDSGFYLCAWTPGGGSQYFGPGTRLLVL.

This chain connects TRBV9 to TRBJ2-7, with D unresolved. The CDR3 extends over 13 amino acids. The V and J ends lost 3 bases and 0 bases respectively, with 7 bases between them. CDR1 is SGDLS, CDR2 YYNGEE, per germline. The CDR3 nucleotides read TGTGCCAGCAGCGCTACCAGCTCCTACGAGCAGTACTTC. This gives the protein CASSATSSYEQYF. The full variable domain, completed using reference TRBV9 and TRBJ2-7, is DSGVTQTPKHLITATGQRVTLRCSPRSGDLSVYWYQQSLDQGLQFLIQYYNGEERAKGNILERFSAQQFPDLHSELNLSSLELGDSALYFCASSATSSYEQYFGPGTRLTVT.

This clonotype was detected a few times. V usage is TRBV5-1 and J usage is TRBJ1-5; perhaps TRBD1 as D (5 bases). The V end was cut by 4 bases, the J end by 7 bases, with 15 bases between. The germline V gene has CDR1 SGHRS and CDR2 YFSETQ. The CDR3 consists of 14 residues. Written as DNA, the CDR3 is TGCGCCAGCAGCCTGCAGGGAAAGGACCAGCCCCAGCATTTT. It specifies CASSLQGKDQPQHF.

The V call is TRBV6-6, the J call TRBJ2-2, with 10 bases lining up with TRBD2. Trimming cost V 6 bases and J 2 bases; bases outside gene matches: 3. Germline V gene lookup returns CDR1 MNHNY and CDR2 SVGAGI (reference sequence). CDR3 size: 15 residues. CDR3 coding DNA: TGTGCCAGCAGGCGGACTAGCGGAAACACCGGGGAGCTGTTTTTT. It codes for CASRRTSGNTGELFF.

The V call is TRBV19, the J call TRBJ1-1, with D possibly being TRBD1 (6 bases). CDR1 is LNHDA, CDR2 SQIVND, per germline (reference sequence). V was pared by 7 bases and J by 1 base, with 16 bases between. The CDR3 consists of 15 residues. The CDR3 DNA is TGTGCCAGTACCCCATTCAGGGGCCCGAACACTGAAGCTTTCTTT. It translates to CASTPFRGPNTEAFF.

This chain joins TRBV6-1 and TRBJ2-1; perhaps TRBD1 as D (6 bases). The germline V gene has CDR1 MNHNS and CDR2 SASEGT. V lost 5 bases and J 10 bases, leaving 21 bases between the germline ends. This CDR3 is 15 amino acids long. The CDR3 here is CASSNYRDTLWEQFF. CDR3 bases: TGTGCCAGCAGTAATTACCGGGACACCCTATGGGAGCAGTTCTTC.

This chain connects TRBV7-2 to TRBJ1-3; D not resolved. Germline V CDR1 and CDR2: SGHTA, FQGNSA. V lost 3 bases to trimming and J lost 0 bases, with 9 bases between them. CDR3 size: 15 residues. CDR3 in DNA: TGTGCCAGCAGCTTGCGGCGGTCCTCTGGAAACACCATATATTTT. It is translated as CASSLRRSSGNTIYF.

This chain uses TRBV2 with TRBJ1-2, with 9 bases aligning to TRBD1. This CDR3 region has 14 residues. The J segment lost 2 bases and the V segment lost 9 bases, leaving 7 bases of the junction unmatched. Germline V gene lookup returns CDR1 SNHLY and CDR2 FYNNEI. The CDR3 DNA sequence: TGTGCCAGTACGGGACAGGGCAGAAACTATGGCTACACCTTC. It specifies CASTGQGRNYGYTF.

The genes are TRBV19 and TRBJ2-7; D is perhaps TRBD1 (5 bases). This CDR3 comprises 13 residues. V lost 5 bases and J 4 bases, leaving 12 bases between the germline ends. Per the germline V gene, CDR1 is LNHDA and CDR2 is SQIVND (reference sequence). The CDR3 DNA sequence: TGTGCCAGTAGTGATTCTAGGGGTTACGAGCAGTACTTC. Translated: CASSDSRGYEQYF.

The chain couples TRBV12-3 or TRBV12-4 to TRBJ1-1, with D possibly TRBD1 on 5 matching bases. The CDR3 is 12 amino acids. V lost 7 bases and J 5 bases, leaving 11 bases between the germline ends. The CDR3 sequence is CASNRPGTEAFF. CDR3 DNA sequence: TGTGCCAGCAACAGACCAGGGACTGAAGCTTTCTTT.

The chain uses TRBV7-3 and TRBJ1-1; 7 bases line up with TRBD1. From germline, CDR1 is SGHTA and CDR2 FQGTGA. CDR3 length equals 14 residues. With V trimmed by 1 base and J by 7 bases, 6 bases remained unmatched. The CDR3 nucleotides read TGTGCCAGCAGCTTAAGTGGGACAGATTATGAAGCTTTCTTT. This sequence encodes CASSLSGTDYEAFF.

This clonotype was seen only a few times. This sequence joins TRBV5-1 and TRBJ2-7; TRBD2 aligns across 7 bases. Germline assignment: CDR1 SGHRS and CDR2 YFSETQ. V lost 2 bases to trimming and J lost 1 base; unmatched junction nucleotides: 6. CDR3 length equals 15 residues. The CDR3 DNA reads as TGCGCCAGCAGCTTCGCTAGCGGCGATTCCTACGAGCAGTACTTC. Its translation is CASSFASGDSYEQYF.

This chain links TRBV12-3 or TRBV12-4 with TRBJ2-7, with 8 nucleotides matching TRBD1. The CDR3 is 14 amino acids. V gave up 8 bases and J gave up 5 bases; unmatched junction bases: 11. CDR3 nucleotides: TGTGCCAGCGGCCCGGGGCAGGGACAGGACGAGCAGTACTTC. Protein: CASGPGQGQDEQYF.

The chain carries TRBV7-6 and TRBJ2-3, with D tentatively TRBD2 (5 bases). The length of the CDR3 is 18 residues. V lost 1 base and J 3 bases, leaving 20 bases between the germline ends. Looked up from germline, CDR1 is SGHVS and CDR2 is FNYEAQ. CDR3 sequence (DNA): TGTGCCAGCAGCTTAGGGAGTTTATGGCTAGCAGAAACAGATACGCAGTATTTT. Amino acids: CASSLGSLWLAETDTQYF.

This clonotype showed up just a few times. This chain connects TRBV19 to TRBJ1-1; D gene ambiguous. V shed 4 bases and J shed 4 bases, with 7 bases lying between them. This CDR3 has 12 residues. Germline CDR1 reads LNHDA; CDR2 reads SQIVND (reference sequence). This chain's CDR3 is CASSRHSTEAFF. The CDR3 DNA reads TGTGCCAGTAGTAGACACAGCACTGAAGCTTTCTTT.

The CDR3 nucleotides are TGTGCCAGCAGTTTATCAGTGGGCAGTGGACAGCCCCAGCATTTT. Translated, it gives CASSLSVGSGQPQHF. V gene TRBV27 combines with J gene TRBJ1-5; no reliable D call. Germline CDR1 reads MNHEY; CDR2 reads SMNVEV (reference sequence). The CDR3 is 15 amino acids. Deletions cut 0 bases from V and 7 bases from J, with 13 bases between.

This chain joins TRBV7-9 and TRBJ1-2; TRBD1 is a possible D gene (5 bases). The V and J ends lost 5 bases and 2 bases respectively, with 15 bases between them. This CDR3 has 15 residues. CDR1 is SEHNR, CDR2 FQNEAQ, per germline (reference sequence). DNA of the CDR3: TGTGCCAGCAGCACGAGGCCAGGGACCAACTATGGCTACACCTTC. As protein: CASSTRPGTNYGYTF.

Remarks on this clonotype: This may be a read error, as it is one base from a much larger clone. V and J are TRBV27 and TRBJ1-1; a possible D gene is TRBD1 (6 bases). From germline, CDR1 is MNHEY and CDR2 SMNVEV (reference sequence). The V end lost 7 bases, the J end lost 5 bases, and 14 bases lay between the germline ends. The CDR3 totals 13 residues. The DNA for the CDR3 is TGTGCCAGCACCCTACAGGGAGGGACTGAAGCTTTCTTT. Translation: CASTLQGGTEAFF.

This clonotype has a handful of counts. This rearrangement joins TRBV4-1 to TRBJ1-2; D is unclear. Per germline, CDR1 MGHRA and CDR2 YSYEKL. V lost 0 bases and J lost 4, with 15 bases in between. This CDR3 contains 16 residues. Written as DNA, the CDR3 is TGCGCCAGCAGCCAAGAGGTCAGCTCTACGAGCTATGGCTACACCTTC. This sequence encodes CASSQEVSSTSYGYTF.

The V and J genes are TRBV9 and TRBJ2-1, with D perhaps assigned TRBD1 or TRBD2 (5 bases each). This CDR3 is built from 15 residues. V was shortened by 0 bases and J by 2 bases, with 9 bases between the two germline ends. CDR1 and CDR2 from the germline V gene are SGDLS and YYNGEE. CDR3 residues: CASSVETGPYNEQFF. The CDR3 DNA follows: TGTGCCAGCAGCGTAGAAACGGGACCCTACAATGAGCAGTTCTTC. Full variable domain (rest looked up from reference TRBV9 and TRBJ2-1): DSGVTQTPKHLITATGQRVTLRCSPRSGDLSVYWYQQSLDQGLQFLIQYYNGEERAKGNILERFSAQQFPDLHSELNLSSLELGDSALYFCASSVETGPYNEQFFGPGTRLTVL.

This clonotype was picked up a small number of times. The chain links TRBV5-1 to TRBJ1-1, with 11 bases fitting TRBD1. Germline values: CDR1 SGHRS, CDR2 YFSETQ. This CDR3 has 13 amino acids. Losses at the gene ends were 4 bases for V and 7 bases for J; bases not matched to a gene: 3. The CDR3 reads CASSPGTGGEAFF. CDR3 DNA sequence: TGCGCCAGCAGCCCCGGGACAGGGGGTGAAGCTTTCTTT.

V and J are TRBV29-1 and TRBJ2-6, with D maybe TRBD2 (5 bases). Trimming removed 3 bases at V and 1 base at J, with 7 bases between. This CDR3 has 14 amino acids. Germline CDR1 and CDR2: SQVTM and ANQGSEA. CDR3 sequence reads: CSVDGESGANVLTF. The CDR3 nucleotides are TGCAGCGTTGACGGGGAGTCTGGGGCCAACGTCCTGACTTTC.

J is TRBJ1-2 and V is TRBV7-9; 8 bases align to TRBD1. After removal of 5 bases from V and 3 bases from J, the junction contained 11 bases not matched to a gene. CDR1 is SEHNR, CDR2 FQNEAQ, per germline (reference sequence). The CDR3 contains 16 residues. The CDR3 DNA is TGTGCCAGCAGCCGAGCCCGGGACAGGTTCGACTATGGCTACACCTTC. Residues: CASSRARDRFDYGYTF.

This clonotype was counted only a few times. The J gene is TRBJ2-5, the V gene TRBV6-5, with 9 bases that match TRBD2. Germline CDR1 and CDR2: MNHEY and SVGAGI. Trimming took 4 bases from V and 5 from J; bases not matched to a gene: 11. The CDR3 has 16 amino acids. CDR3 in amino acids: CASSSRTSARAETQYF. The CDR3 bases are TGTGCCAGCAGTTCTAGGACTAGCGCCCGGGCTGAGACCCAGTACTTC.

V and J are TRBV6-2 or TRBV6-3 and TRBJ2-1, with 8 bases identical to TRBD2. V dropped 8 bases and J dropped 8; count of bases not matched to a gene: 11. CDR3 length: 14 residues. Germline-derived CDR1 and CDR2 are MNHEY and SVGEGT. CDR3 nucleotides: TGTGCCAGCCGCTCCGGGACTAGGACGCATGAGCAGTTCTTC. It is translated as CASRSGTRTHEQFF.

This clonotype was recorded a few times. J is TRBJ2-1 and V is TRBV7-9; D is ambiguous. The V end was cut by 5 bases, the J end by 1 base, with 12 bases between. Germline CDR1 reads SEHNR; CDR2 reads FQNEAQ (reference sequence). The CDR3 is made up of 15 amino acids. The CDR3 protein is CASSPNLGSYNEQFF. The CDR3 DNA is TGTGCCAGCAGCCCGAACTTGGGTTCCTACAATGAGCAGTTCTTC.